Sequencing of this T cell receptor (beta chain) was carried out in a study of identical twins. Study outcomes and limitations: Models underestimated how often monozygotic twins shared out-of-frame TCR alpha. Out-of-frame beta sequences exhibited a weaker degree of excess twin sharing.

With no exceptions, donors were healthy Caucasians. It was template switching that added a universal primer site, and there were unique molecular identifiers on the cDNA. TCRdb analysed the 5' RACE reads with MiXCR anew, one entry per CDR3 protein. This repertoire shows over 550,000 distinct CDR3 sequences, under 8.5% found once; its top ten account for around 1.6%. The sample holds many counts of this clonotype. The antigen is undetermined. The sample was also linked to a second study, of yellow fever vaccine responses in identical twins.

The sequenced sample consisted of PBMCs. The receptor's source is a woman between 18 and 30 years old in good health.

CDR3 DNA: TGTGCCACCTCGACAGGGGGCAACACCGGGGAGCTGTTTTTT. This sequence encodes CATSTGGNTGELFF. The chain carries TRBV10-3 and TRBJ2-2; 10 nucleotides line up with TRBD1. Germline CDR1 and CDR2: ENHRY and SYGVKD. The length of the CDR3 is 14 residues. V shed 10 bases and J 2 bases; nucleotides not matched to a gene: 4.